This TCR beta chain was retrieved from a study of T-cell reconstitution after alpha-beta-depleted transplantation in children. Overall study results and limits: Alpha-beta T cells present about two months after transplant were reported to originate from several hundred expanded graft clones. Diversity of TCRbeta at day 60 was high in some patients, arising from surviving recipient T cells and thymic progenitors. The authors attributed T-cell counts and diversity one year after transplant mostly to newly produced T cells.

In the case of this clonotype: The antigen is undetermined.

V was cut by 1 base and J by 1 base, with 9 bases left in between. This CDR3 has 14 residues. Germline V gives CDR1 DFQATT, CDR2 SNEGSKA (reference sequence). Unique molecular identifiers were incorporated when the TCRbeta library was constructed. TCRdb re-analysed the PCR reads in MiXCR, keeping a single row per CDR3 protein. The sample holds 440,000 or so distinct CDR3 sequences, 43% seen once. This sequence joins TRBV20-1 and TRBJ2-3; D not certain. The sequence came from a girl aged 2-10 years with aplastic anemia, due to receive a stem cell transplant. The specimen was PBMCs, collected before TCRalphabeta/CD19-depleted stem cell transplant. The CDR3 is CSARAARGTDTQYF. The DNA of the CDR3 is TGCAGTGCTAGAGCCGCAAGGGGCACAGATACGCAGTATTTT.